The present entry profiles one T cell receptor (beta chain) with its context. Its specificity is unknown. This table comes from immunoSEQ multiplex PCR, and its TCRdb copy is limited to in-frame clones, with some not included. The sample shows about 77,000 clones, around 89% of them seen only once. This sample is part of a study of T cells in localized non-small cell lung cancer. Deletions cut 5 bases from V and 3 bases from J, with 5 bases between. CDR1 and CDR2 from the germline V gene are MNHEY and SVGAGI. This CDR3 region has 12 residues. Overall study findings and caveats: In uninvolved adjacent lung, T cell clonality reached its highest value, exceeding tumor.

This clonotype originated in a woman between 40 and 69 years old with stage I squamous cell lung carcinoma. The source was peripheral blood, collected before any cancer treatment. V and J are TRBV6-5 and TRBJ1-3; the D is unclear. This chain's CDR3 is CASSGYGNTIYF. CDR3 DNA sequence: TGTGCCAGCAGTGGTTATGGAAACACCATATATTTT.